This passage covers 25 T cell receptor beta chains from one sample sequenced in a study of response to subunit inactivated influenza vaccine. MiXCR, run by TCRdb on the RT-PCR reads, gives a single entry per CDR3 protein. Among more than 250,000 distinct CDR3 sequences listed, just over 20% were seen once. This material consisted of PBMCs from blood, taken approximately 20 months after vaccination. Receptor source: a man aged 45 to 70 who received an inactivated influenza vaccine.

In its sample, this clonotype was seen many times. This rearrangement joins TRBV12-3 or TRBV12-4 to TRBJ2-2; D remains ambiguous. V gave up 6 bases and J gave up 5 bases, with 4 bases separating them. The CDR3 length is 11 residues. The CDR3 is CASRETGELFF. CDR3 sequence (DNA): TGTGCCAGCAGAGAGACCGGGGAGCTGTTTTTT.

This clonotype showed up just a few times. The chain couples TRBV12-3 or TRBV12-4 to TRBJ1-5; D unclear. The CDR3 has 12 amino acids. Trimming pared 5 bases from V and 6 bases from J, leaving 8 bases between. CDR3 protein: CASSTTGQPQHF. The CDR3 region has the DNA TGTGCCAGCAGTACAACGGGTCAGCCCCAGCATTTT.

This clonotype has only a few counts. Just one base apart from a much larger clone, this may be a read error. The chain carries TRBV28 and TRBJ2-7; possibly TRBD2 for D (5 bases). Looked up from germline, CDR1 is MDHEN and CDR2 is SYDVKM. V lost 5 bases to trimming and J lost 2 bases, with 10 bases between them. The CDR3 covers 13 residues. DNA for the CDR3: TGTGCCAGCAGTACGGGGAGCCCCTACGAGCAGTACTTC. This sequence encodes CASSTGSPYEQYF.

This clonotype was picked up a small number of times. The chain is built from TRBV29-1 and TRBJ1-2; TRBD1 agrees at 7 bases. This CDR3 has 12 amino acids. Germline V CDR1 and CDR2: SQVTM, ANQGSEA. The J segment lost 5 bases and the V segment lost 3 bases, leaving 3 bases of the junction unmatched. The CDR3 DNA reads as TGCAGCGTTGAGTCACAGGGGTATGGCTACACCTTC. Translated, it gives CSVESQGYGYTF.

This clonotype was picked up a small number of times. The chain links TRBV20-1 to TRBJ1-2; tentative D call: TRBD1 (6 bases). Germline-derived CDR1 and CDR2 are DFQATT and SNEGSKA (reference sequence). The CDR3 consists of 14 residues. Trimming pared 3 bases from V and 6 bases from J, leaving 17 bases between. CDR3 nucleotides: TGCAGTGCTAGCCCCGACAGGATTATCGATGGCTACACCTTC. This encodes CSASPDRIIDGYTF.

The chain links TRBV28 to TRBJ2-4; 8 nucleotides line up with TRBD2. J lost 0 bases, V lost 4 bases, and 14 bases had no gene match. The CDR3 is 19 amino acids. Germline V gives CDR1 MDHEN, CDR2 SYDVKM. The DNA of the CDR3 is TGTGCCAGCAGTTCCATAGCGGGACCAAAGCCTGAAGCCAAAAACATTCAGTACTTC. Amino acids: CASSSIAGPKPEAKNIQYF.

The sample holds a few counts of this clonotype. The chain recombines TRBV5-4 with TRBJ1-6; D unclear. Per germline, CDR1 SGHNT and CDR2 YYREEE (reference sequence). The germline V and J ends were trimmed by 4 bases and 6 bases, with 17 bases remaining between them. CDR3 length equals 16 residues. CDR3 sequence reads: CASSRIGGRGNSPLHF. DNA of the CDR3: TGTGCCAGCAGCCGCATAGGAGGACGGGGTAATTCACCCCTCCACTTT.

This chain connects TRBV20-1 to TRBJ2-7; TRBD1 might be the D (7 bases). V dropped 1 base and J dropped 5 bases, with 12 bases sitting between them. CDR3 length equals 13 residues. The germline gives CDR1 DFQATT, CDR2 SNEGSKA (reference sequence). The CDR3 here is CSARVQGRHEQYF. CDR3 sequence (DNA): TGCAGTGCTAGAGTACAGGGGAGGCACGAGCAGTACTTC.

The CDR3 here is CASSPGLAVGNEQFF. The CDR3, as DNA: TGCGCCAGCAGCCCGGGACTAGCAGTAGGGAATGAGCAGTTCTTC. This sequence joins TRBV4-3 and TRBJ2-1, with 9 nucleotides matching TRBD2. The trim removed 4 bases at V and 7 bases at J, leaving 8 bases unmatched. This CDR3 contains 15 residues. The germline CDR1 and CDR2 sequences are LGHNA and YSLEER.

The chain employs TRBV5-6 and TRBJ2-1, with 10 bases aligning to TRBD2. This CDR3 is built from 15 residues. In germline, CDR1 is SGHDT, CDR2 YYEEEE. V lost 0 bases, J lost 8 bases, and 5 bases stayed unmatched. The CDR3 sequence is CASSLEASGSYEQFF. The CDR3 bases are TGTGCCAGCAGCTTGGAGGCTAGCGGGAGTTATGAGCAGTTCTTC.

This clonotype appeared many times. The CDR3 bases are TGTGCCAGCACCTCGGACGGAGCGGGCCGCACTGAAGCTTTCTTT. Amino acid sequence: CASTSDGAGRTEAFF. V usage is TRBV6-1 and J usage is TRBJ1-1, with no clear D. The CDR3 loop spans 15 amino acids. V was shortened by 7 bases and J by 4 bases, with 19 bases between the two germline ends. Germline CDR1 MNHNS, CDR2 SASEGT.

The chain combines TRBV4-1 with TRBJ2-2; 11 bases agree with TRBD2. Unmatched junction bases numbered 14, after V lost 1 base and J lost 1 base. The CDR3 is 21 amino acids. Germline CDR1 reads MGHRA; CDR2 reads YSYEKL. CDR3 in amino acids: CASSQGGVTSLAGGNTGELFF. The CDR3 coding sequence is TGCGCCAGCAGCCAAGGAGGTGTGACCTCGCTAGCGGGGGGGAACACCGGGGAGCTGTTTTTT.

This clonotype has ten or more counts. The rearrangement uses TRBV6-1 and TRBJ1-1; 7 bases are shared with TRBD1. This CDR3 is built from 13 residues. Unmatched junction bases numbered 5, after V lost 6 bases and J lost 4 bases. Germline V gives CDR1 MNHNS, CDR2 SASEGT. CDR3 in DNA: TGTGCCAGCAGAAGGGGGCTCTCCACTGAAGCTTTCTTT. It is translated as CASRRGLSTEAFF.

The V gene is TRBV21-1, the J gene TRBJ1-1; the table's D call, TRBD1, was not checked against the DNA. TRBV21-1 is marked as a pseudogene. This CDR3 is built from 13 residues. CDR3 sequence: CASSRTGFCEAFF. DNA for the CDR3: TGTGCCAGCAGTCGGACAGGGTTCTGCGAAGCTTTCTTT.

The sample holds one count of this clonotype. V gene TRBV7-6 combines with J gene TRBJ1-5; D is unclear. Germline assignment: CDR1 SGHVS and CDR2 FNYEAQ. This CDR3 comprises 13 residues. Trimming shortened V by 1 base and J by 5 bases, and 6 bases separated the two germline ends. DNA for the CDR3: TGTGCCAGCAGCTTAGACCCCTATCAGCCCCAGCATTTT. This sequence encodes CASSLDPYQPQHF. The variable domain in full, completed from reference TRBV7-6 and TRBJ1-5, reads GAGVSQSPRYKVTKRGQDVALRCDPISGHVSLYWYRQALGQGPEFLTYFNYEAQQDKSGLPNDRFSAERPEGSISTLTIQRTEQRDSAMYRCASSLDPYQPQHFGDGTRLSIL.

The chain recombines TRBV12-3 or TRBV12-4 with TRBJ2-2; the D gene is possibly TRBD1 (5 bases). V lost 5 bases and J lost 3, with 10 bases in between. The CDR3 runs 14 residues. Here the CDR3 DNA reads TGTGCCAGCAGTCCCCGACAGTACACCGGGGAGCTGTTTTTT. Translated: CASSPRQYTGELFF.

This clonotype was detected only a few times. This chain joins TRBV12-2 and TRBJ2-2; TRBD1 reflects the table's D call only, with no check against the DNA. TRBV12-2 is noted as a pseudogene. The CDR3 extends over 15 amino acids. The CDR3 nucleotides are TGTGCAAGTCGCTTAGCGTTACAGGGGCGAGGGGAGCTGTTTTTT. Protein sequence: CASRLALQGRGELFF.

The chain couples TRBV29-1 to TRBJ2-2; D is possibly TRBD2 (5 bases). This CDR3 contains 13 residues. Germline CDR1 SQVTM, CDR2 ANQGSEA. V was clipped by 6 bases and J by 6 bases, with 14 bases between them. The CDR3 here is CSVERGVPGELFF. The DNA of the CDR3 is TGCAGCGTGGAACGGGGAGTCCCCGGGGAGCTGTTTTTT.

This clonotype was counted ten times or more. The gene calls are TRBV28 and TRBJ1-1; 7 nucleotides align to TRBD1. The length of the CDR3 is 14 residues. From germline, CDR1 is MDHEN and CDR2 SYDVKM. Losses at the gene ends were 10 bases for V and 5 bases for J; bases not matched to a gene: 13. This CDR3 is CATKSWAGGTEAFF. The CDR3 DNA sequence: TGTGCCACTAAGAGTTGGGCAGGGGGGACTGAAGCTTTCTTT.

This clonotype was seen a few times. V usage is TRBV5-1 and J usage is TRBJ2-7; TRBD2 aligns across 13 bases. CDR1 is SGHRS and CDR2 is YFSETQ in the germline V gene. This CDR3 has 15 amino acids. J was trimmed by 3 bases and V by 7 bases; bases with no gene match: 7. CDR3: CASRTGLAGYYEQYF. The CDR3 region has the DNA TGCGCCAGCCGAACGGGACTAGCGGGATACTACGAGCAGTACTTC.

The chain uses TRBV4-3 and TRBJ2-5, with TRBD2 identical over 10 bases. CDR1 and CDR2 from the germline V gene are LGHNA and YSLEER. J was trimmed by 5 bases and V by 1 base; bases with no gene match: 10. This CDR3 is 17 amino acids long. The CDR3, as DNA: TGCGCCAGCAGCCAAGGATTTTTCACAGCGGGGGGGGAGACCCAGTACTTC. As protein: CASSQGFFTAGGETQYF.

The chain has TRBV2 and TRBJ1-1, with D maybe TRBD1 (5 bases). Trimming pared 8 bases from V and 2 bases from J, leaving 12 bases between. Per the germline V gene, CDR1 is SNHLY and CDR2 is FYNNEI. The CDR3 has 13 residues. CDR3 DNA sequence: TGTGCCAGCTCTCGGACAAGCAACACTGAAGCTTTCTTT. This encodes CASSRTSNTEAFF. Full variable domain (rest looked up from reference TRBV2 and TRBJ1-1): EPEVTQTPSHQVTQMGQEVILRCVPISNHLYFYWYRQILGQKVEFLVSFYNNEISEKSEIFDDQFSVERPDGSNFTLKIRSTKLEDSAMYFCASSRTSNTEAFFGQGTRLTVV.

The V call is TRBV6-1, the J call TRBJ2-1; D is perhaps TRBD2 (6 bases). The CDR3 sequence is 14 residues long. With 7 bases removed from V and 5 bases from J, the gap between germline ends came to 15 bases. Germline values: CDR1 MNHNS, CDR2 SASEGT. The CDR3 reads CASTVAGRNNEQFF. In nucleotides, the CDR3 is TGTGCCAGCACTGTCGCGGGACGAAACAATGAGCAGTTCTTC.

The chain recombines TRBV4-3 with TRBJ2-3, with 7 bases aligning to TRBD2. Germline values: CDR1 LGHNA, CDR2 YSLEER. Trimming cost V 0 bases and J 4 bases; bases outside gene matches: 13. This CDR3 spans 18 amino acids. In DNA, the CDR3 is TGCGCCAGCAGCCAAGATATCATCCGGGAGGTCGTGCCAGATACGCAGTATTTT. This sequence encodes CASSQDIIREVVPDTQYF.

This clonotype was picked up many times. The CDR3 reads CASRQGEAEAFF. CDR3 DNA sequence: TGTGCCAGCAGGCAGGGGGAGGCTGAAGCTTTCTTT. The rearrangement uses TRBV2 and TRBJ1-1, with 7 bases matching TRBD1. The CDR3 loop spans 12 amino acids. V trimming: 6 bases; J trimming: 6 bases; junction bases outside the gene matches: 4. Looked up from germline, CDR1 is SNHLY and CDR2 is FYNNEI.